A selection of T cell receptor beta chains follows, all from one sample in a study of blood T cell repertoires in COVID-19. The assay was immunoSEQ multiplex PCR, and TCRdb's table has in-frame clones only and misses some. This repertoire shows some 150,000 clones, 84% found once; its top ten account for about 40%. Sequencing was performed on peripheral blood. These receptors came from a human donor in a cohort sampled during active COVID-19. Both conserved end residues are part of each CDR3. Each record gives: CDR3 DNA, CDR3 protein, V gene, clone size, J gene, D gene. D genes are given only for firm matches. Clone size is not always given. Where it is, it says once, few, many or a class for expanded clones.

CDR3 DNA: TGTGCCAGTAGTATAGACCCTCCGGGAAGCTCCTACAATGAGCAGTTCTTC
CDR3 protein: CASSIDPPGSSYNEQFF
V gene: TRBV19
clone size: NA
J gene: TRBJ2-1
D gene: NA

CDR3 DNA: TGTGCCAGCAGCTTTTCGGGTCTTGGAGAGACCCAGTACTTC
CDR3 protein: CASSFSGLGETQYF
V gene: TRBV11-3
clone size: NA
J gene: TRBJ2-5
D gene: NA

CDR3 DNA: TGTGCCAGCAGCCCGACTAGTTACAACGAGCAGTACTTC
CDR3 protein: CASSPTSYNEQYF
V gene: TRBV7-2
clone size: NA
J gene: TRBJ2-7
D gene: NA

CDR3 DNA: TGTGCCAGCGGTTATCTTGGGGGGGACAATCAGCCCCAGCATTTT
CDR3 protein: CASGYLGGDNQPQHF
V gene: TRBV5-6
clone size: NA
J gene: TRBJ1-5
D gene: NA

CDR3 DNA: TGTGCCAGCAGCGTTTACGCTAGGGGCTCCTACAATGAGCAGTTCTTC
CDR3 protein: CASSVYARGSYNEQFF
V gene: TRBV7-2
clone size: NA
J gene: TRBJ2-1
D gene: NA

CDR3 DNA: TGCGCCAGCAGCTTGGGGGACAGCTCTATTCAAGAGACCCAGTACTTC
CDR3 protein: CASSLGDSSIQETQYF
V gene: TRBV5-1
clone size: NA
J gene: TRBJ2-5
D gene: TRBD1

CDR3 DNA: TGTGCCAGCAGACGGATTGACAGGGGGCACACTGAAGCTTTCTTT
CDR3 protein: CASRRIDRGHTEAFF
V gene: TRBV19
clone size: NA
J gene: TRBJ1-1
D gene: TRBD1

CDR3 DNA: TGCGCCAGCAGCCAATCCGGACAGGGCTGGGACACTGAAGCTTTCTTT
CDR3 protein: CASSQSGQGWDTEAFF
V gene: TRBV4-3
clone size: NA
J gene: TRBJ1-1
D gene: TRBD1

CDR3 DNA: TGTGCCAGCAGTTACCCGCAGGGTTATTCACCCCTCCACTTT
CDR3 protein: CASSYPQGYSPLHF
V gene: TRBV6-5
clone size: NA
J gene: TRBJ1-6
D gene: NA

CDR3 DNA: TGTGCCAGCAGCTTAGCGGCAGGGAATGAAAAACTGTTTTTT
CDR3 protein: CASSLAAGNEKLFF
V gene: TRBV7-9
clone size: NA
J gene: TRBJ1-4
D gene: NA

CDR3 DNA: TGTGCCAGCAGTCAACAGGGTTATTTAGGCGAGCAGTACTTC
CDR3 protein: CASSQQGYLGEQYF
V gene: TRBV6-2/TRBV6-3
clone size: NA
J gene: TRBJ2-7
D gene: NA

CDR3 DNA: TGTGCCAGCAGTAATAGCAGATCCTACAATGAGCAGTTCTTC
CDR3 protein: CASSNSRSYNEQFF
V gene: TRBV6-2/TRBV6-3
clone size: NA
J gene: TRBJ2-1
D gene: NA

CDR3 DNA: TGTGCCAGCAGCTTAGTTAGCGGCCTCACAGATACGCAGTATTTT
CDR3 protein: CASSLVSGLTDTQYF
V gene: TRBV11-2
clone size: once
J gene: TRBJ2-3
D gene: NA

CDR3 DNA: TGCGCCAGCAGCTTGGCAGTGGCGAACACCGGGGAGCTGTTTTTT
CDR3 protein: CASSLAVANTGELFF
V gene: TRBV5-1
clone size: few
J gene: TRBJ2-2
D gene: NA

CDR3 DNA: TGTGCCAGCAGCTTAGATCGACCCCTTTGGACTAGCGGGAGCACAGATACGCAGTATTTT
CDR3 protein: CASSLDRPLWTSGSTDTQYF
V gene: TRBV11-3
clone size: once
J gene: TRBJ2-3
D gene: TRBD2

CDR3 DNA: TGTGCAAGTCGCTTAGAAGAGGGAGGTCGGAGAATTTCACCCCTCCACTTT
CDR3 protein: CASRLEEGGRRISPLHF
V gene: TRBV12-2
clone size: many
J gene: TRBJ1-6
D gene: NA